This entry lists 21 T cell receptor beta chains sequenced from one sample in a study of T cells in Graves' hyperthyroidism and ophthalmopathy. Amplification targeted TCR beta CDR3 regions from RNA transcripts. HTBI primers drove first-round RT-PCR of the TCR CDR3. TCRdb itself ran the multiplex PCR reads through MiXCR, one entry per CDR3 protein. In the table there are hundreds of thousands of distinct CDR3 sequences, under 60% of which are singletons. Sequencing was done on a sample of peripheral blood or thyroid tissue (not recorded which). Source of these receptors: a woman younger than 30 with Graves' hyperthyroidism.

Ten or more counts support this clonotype. This chain links TRBV24-1 with TRBJ1-5; 7 bases align to TRBD1. The junction had 8 bases not matched to a gene; V was cut back by 3 bases and J by 7 bases. The CDR3 is 15 amino acids. Germline lookup yields CDR1 KGHDR and CDR2 SFDVKD. This chain's CDR3 is CATSDPAQGSQPQHF. CDR3 sequence (DNA): TGTGCCACCAGTGATCCGGCACAGGGGTCACAGCCCCAGCATTTT.

The rearrangement uses TRBV7-9 and TRBJ1-1; D unresolved. Germline V gene data show CDR1 as SEHNR and CDR2 as FQNEAQ (reference sequence). This CDR3 contains 13 residues. V lost 9 bases and J lost 6, with 17 bases in between. CDR3 coding DNA: TGTGCCAGTAGTCCCGGAGGGTGGGCTGAAGCTTTCTTT. This translates into CASSPGGWAEAFF. Complete variable domain (other parts from reference TRBV7-9 and TRBJ1-1): DTGVSQNPRHKITKRGQNVTFRCDPISEHNRLYWYRQTLGQGPEFLTYFQNEAQLEKSRLLSDRFSAERPKGSFSTLEIQRTEQGDSAMYLCASSPGGWAEAFFGQGTRLTVV.

Concerning this clonotype: Given the absence of the conserved phenylalanine or tryptophan at the CDR3 end, a read error is likely. The DNA is left out, because the CDR3 cannot be placed on it with certainty; the CDR3 is given as TCRdb lists it. The chain recombines TRBV29-1 with TRBJ2-5; the DNA was not compared with TRBD1, the D call given in the table. The CDR3 numbers 10 amino acids, ends counted. CDR1 and CDR2 (germline): SQVTM, ANQGSEA. The CDR3 region is CSPGRDRGYT.

Concerning this clonotype: A much bigger clone sits one base away, suggesting this may be a read error. The chain recombines TRBV7-3 with TRBJ1-6; perhaps TRBD1 as D (5 bases). From germline, CDR1 is SGHTA and CDR2 FQGTGA. The CDR3 runs to 13 residues. CDR3 protein: CASSQEGTSPLHF. CDR3 nucleotides: TGCGCCAGCAGCCAAGAGGGGACTTCACCCCTCCACTTT.

The rearrangement uses TRBV29-1 and TRBJ1-2; D might be TRBD1 (5 bases). The CDR3 runs to 12 residues. Germline V gene sequence: CDR1 SQVTM, CDR2 ANQGSEA. Trimming took off 4 bases at V and 11 bases at J, with 17 bases between the two ends. Here the CDR3 DNA reads TGCAGCGTTGCGGGGGGATCGGGGACGTACACCTTC. Its protein is CSVAGGSGTYTF.

The rearrangement uses TRBV9 and TRBJ1-1, with 11 bases fitting TRBD1. Germline V gives CDR1 SGDLS, CDR2 YYNGEE. V shed 4 bases, J shed 6 bases, and the junction held 14 bases outside the gene matches. The CDR3 sequence is 17 residues long. CDR3 amino acids: CASSRQGTGGPGSEAFF. The CDR3 nucleotides are TGTGCCAGCAGCAGACAAGGGACAGGGGGACCGGGATCTGAAGCTTTCTTT.

Notes on this clonotype: It may be a read error: a sequence one base away is much more abundant. The chain combines TRBV7-9 with TRBJ1-1, with 7 bases fitting TRBD1. After removal of 3 bases from V and 4 bases from J, the junction contained 11 bases not matched to a gene. Looked up from germline, CDR1 is SEHNR and CDR2 is FQNEAQ (reference sequence). This CDR3 region has 16 residues. The CDR3 loop is CASSLVGTADGTEAFF. CDR3 sequence (DNA): TGTGCCAGCAGCTTGGTAGGGACAGCCGACGGCACTGAAGCTTTCTTT.

The gene calls are TRBV15 and TRBJ2-6; D is uncertain. This CDR3 region has 14 residues. V gave up 1 base and J gave up 4 bases, with 5 bases separating them. Germline CDR1 and CDR2: LNHNV and YYDKDF (reference sequence). The CDR3 DNA sequence: TGTGCCACCAGCAGAGCGAAAGGGGCCAACGTCCTGACTTTC. Encoded protein: CATSRAKGANVLTF.

This clonotype has at least ten counts. The V and J genes are TRBV7-9 and TRBJ2-5; D perhaps matches TRBD2 (5 bases). The CDR3 runs 15 residues. The germline CDR1 and CDR2 sequences are SEHNR and FQNEAQ (reference sequence). Deletions cut 1 base from V and 5 bases from J, with 14 bases between. The CDR3 is CASSLGSVKRETQYF. The CDR3 bases are TGTGCCAGCAGCTTAGGAAGTGTGAAGCGGGAGACCCAGTACTTC.

This clonotype was counted ten times or more. The chain employs TRBV15 and TRBJ1-2, with a weak D call TRBD1 (5 bases). CDR1 and CDR2 (germline): LNHNV, YYDKDF (reference sequence). This CDR3 is 14 amino acids long. V was trimmed by 2 bases and J by 4 bases, leaving 11 bases between them. CDR3 DNA sequence: TGTGCCACCAGCAGAACCTCGGGGCCCTATGGCTACACCTTC. It specifies CATSRTSGPYGYTF.

This chain joins TRBV7-9 and TRBJ1-1; TRBD1 aligns across 7 bases. The germline V gene encodes CDR1 SEHNR and CDR2 FQNEAQ (reference sequence). The CDR3 is 16 amino acids. V lost 3 bases and J lost 1; bases outside the gene matches: 8. In DNA, the CDR3 is TGTGCCAGCAGCTTGGTAGGGACAGAAGAGAACACTGAAGCTTTCTTT. The encoded protein is CASSLVGTEENTEAFF.

This clonotype was found a few times. The gene calls are TRBV20-1 and TRBJ2-5, with TRBD1 matching 8 bases. The CDR3 has 14 amino acids. CDR1 DFQATT and CDR2 SNEGSKA come from the germline V gene (reference sequence). Losses at the gene ends were 3 bases for V and 4 bases for J; bases not matched to a gene: 7. CDR3 nucleotides: TGCAGTGCTAGCCAGGGGGCGGATAGAGAGACCCAGTACTTC. The encoded protein is CSASQGADRETQYF.

J is TRBJ2-2 and V is TRBV10-3, with TRBD2 as a possible D gene (5 bases). The CDR3 is made up of 14 amino acids. Trimming took off 10 bases at V and 6 bases at J, with 18 bases between the two ends. CDR1 is ENHRY, CDR2 SYGVKD, per germline. This CDR3 reads CASSRQTRAGELFF. CDR3 nucleotides: TGTGCCAGTTCCCGCCAGACGAGGGCCGGGGAGCTGTTTTTT.

This clonotype was seen once. The chain has TRBV7-9 and TRBJ1-3, with a possible D match to TRBD1 (5 bases). The V gene's germline CDR1 is SEHNR and CDR2 FQNEAQ (reference sequence). The CDR3 contains 13 residues. Deletions cut 6 bases from V and 9 bases from J, with 15 bases between. The CDR3, as DNA: TGTGCCAGCAGTCTGGGGGACTTAGGCACCATATATTTT. Translation gives CASSLGDLGTIYF. Together with reference TRBV7-9 and TRBJ1-3, the CDR3 gives the full variable domain: DTGVSQNPRHKITKRGQNVTFRCDPISEHNRLYWYRQTLGQGPEFLTYFQNEAQLEKSRLLSDRFSAERPKGSFSTLEIQRTEQGDSAMYLCASSLGDLGTIYFGEGSWLTVV.

A note on this clonotype: Relative to the germline gene, one junction end is altered; a read error may explain this. The rearrangement links TRBV29-1 to TRBJ2-7, with 11 bases lining up with TRBD2. Germline CDR1 SQVTM, CDR2 ANQGSEA. This CDR3 spans 13 amino acids. The CDR3 here is CSITSGSSYGQYF. The CDR3 DNA is TGCAGCATTACTAGCGGGAGCTCCTACGGGCAGTACTTC.

CDR3 bases: TGTGCCAGCAGTCCGGGACTAGCGGGAAGGAGGTTGGAGACCCAGTACTTC. It translates to CASSPGLAGRRLETQYF. The chain couples TRBV7-2 to TRBJ2-5; 13 positions agree with TRBD2. The CDR3 runs 17 residues. J was trimmed by 5 bases and V by 6 bases; bases with no gene match: 12. Germline V CDR1 and CDR2: SGHTA, FQGNSA.

The V gene is TRBV20-1, the J gene TRBJ1-5, with D maybe TRBD1 (6 bases). Between the trimmed V and J ends, which lost 1 base and 0 bases, there was a span of 10 bases. This CDR3 has 15 amino acids. CDR1 and CDR2 (germline): DFQATT, SNEGSKA (reference sequence). The CDR3 DNA follows: TGCAGTGCTAGAGTGGACAGACTTAGCAATCAGCCCCAGCATTTT. This encodes CSARVDRLSNQPQHF.

The chain uses TRBV5-4 and TRBJ2-5, with D possibly being TRBD2 (6 bases). Germline CDR1 is SGHNT and CDR2 is YYREEE (reference sequence). There are 15 residues in the CDR3. Trimming left V 4 bases short and J 0 bases short, with 13 bases between. The CDR3 is CASSPAEGYQETQYF. As DNA, the CDR3 is TGTGCCAGCAGCCCCGCGGAGGGGTACCAAGAGACCCAGTACTTC.

The V call is TRBV6-1, the J call TRBJ2-2, with no clear D. Germline V gene lookup returns CDR1 MNHNS and CDR2 SASEGT. The CDR3 is made up of 13 amino acids. V was cut by 5 bases and J by 6 bases, with 10 bases left in between. CDR3 nucleotide sequence: TGTGCCAGCAGTCGGGTTGGGGCCGGGGAGCTGTTTTTT. Amino acid sequence: CASSRVGAGELFF.

This chain joins TRBV19 and TRBJ1-1, with TRBD1 identical over 8 bases. V trimming: 4 bases; J trimming: 5 bases; junction bases outside the gene matches: 9. Germline CDR1 reads LNHDA; CDR2 reads SQIVND (reference sequence). This CDR3 comprises 15 residues. CDR3 amino acids: CASSNFGQGGTEAFF. CDR3 nucleotide sequence: TGTGCCAGTAGTAACTTTGGACAGGGAGGAACTGAAGCTTTCTTT.

Comment on this clonotype: This may arise from a read error, as a much more abundant clone is one base away. This rearrangement joins TRBV24-1 to TRBJ1-5; D is ambiguous. Trimming pared 6 bases from V and 4 bases from J, leaving 15 bases between. The CDR3 loop spans 15 amino acids. Germline values: CDR1 KGHDR, CDR2 SFDVKD. CDR3 in amino acids: CATSPGRGPNQPQHF. CDR3 bases: TGTGCCACCAGTCCCGGGAGAGGCCCGAATCAGCCCCAGCATTTT.